A selection of T cell receptor beta chains follows, all from one sample in a study of early T cells in non-severe SARS-CoV-2 infection. TCRdb called the 5' RACE reads again in MiXCR, with one record for every CDR3 protein. Altogether roughly 50,000 distinct CDR3 sequences are present, over 5% being singletons, with the ten largest covering around 4.3%. Sequencing was done on a sample of whole blood. Every receptor here comes from an adult who was a healthcare worker with PCR-confirmed SARS-CoV-2 infection or an uninfected control (not recorded which). Both conserved end residues are part of each CDR3. Each record gives: J gene, D gene, V gene, CDR3 protein. D genes are given only for firm matches.

j_call: TRBJ2-5
d_call: TRBD2
v_call: TRBV3-1
cdr3_aa: CASSPPGSGAGETQYF

j_call: TRBJ2-7
d_call: TRBD2
v_call: TRBV6-1
cdr3_aa: CASMAGEWYEQYF

j_call: TRBJ2-3
d_call: NA
v_call: TRBV6-1
cdr3_aa: CASSEVRTDTQYF

j_call: TRBJ1-2
d_call: TRBD1
v_call: TRBV7-8
cdr3_aa: CASSLEGRQGAKGYTF

j_call: TRBJ1-6
d_call: TRBD1
v_call: TRBV4-3
cdr3_aa: CASSHGQGDSPLHF

j_call: TRBJ1-1
d_call: NA
v_call: TRBV5-4
cdr3_aa: CASTSRGSRTEAFF

j_call: TRBJ1-1
d_call: NA
v_call: TRBV12-3/TRBV12-4
cdr3_aa: CASSDYNGPDGAFF

j_call: TRBJ1-4
d_call: NA
v_call: TRBV7-2
cdr3_aa: CASSPAGSRKLFF

j_call: TRBJ2-5
d_call: TRBD1
v_call: TRBV5-5
cdr3_aa: CASSWIRQGTGETQYF

j_call: TRBJ1-2
d_call: NA
v_call: TRBV7-8
cdr3_aa: CASSLEGGTRGGYTF

j_call: TRBJ2-1
d_call: NA
v_call: TRBV5-4
cdr3_aa: CASSIRQAISYNEQFF

j_call: TRBJ1-2
d_call: NA
v_call: TRBV6-2/TRBV6-3
cdr3_aa: CASSYDRITRYTF

j_call: TRBJ2-1
d_call: NA
v_call: TRBV7-9
cdr3_aa: CASSSGPSGQFF

j_call: TRBJ1-6
d_call: NA
v_call: TRBV23-1
cdr3_aa: CASSPSTTRMSPLHF

j_call: TRBJ1-5
d_call: NA
v_call: TRBV7-2
cdr3_aa: CASSLDGNNQPQHF

j_call: TRBJ2-7
d_call: NA
v_call: TRBV30
cdr3_aa: CAWSVLALGSHYEQYF

j_call: TRBJ1-2
d_call: NA
v_call: TRBV18
cdr3_aa: CASSPDPLGGGYTF

j_call: TRBJ2-7
d_call: NA
v_call: TRBV27
cdr3_aa: CASSFYRGEQYF

j_call: TRBJ2-1
d_call: NA
v_call: TRBV10-3
cdr3_aa: CAITDDPSYNEQFF

j_call: TRBJ1-6
d_call: TRBD1
v_call: TRBV20-1
cdr3_aa: CSAREGQGAGNSPLHF

j_call: TRBJ2-7
d_call: TRBD1
v_call: TRBV6-5
cdr3_aa: CASSNRDRGEQYF

j_call: TRBJ1-2
d_call: NA
v_call: TRBV4-3
cdr3_aa: CASSQPTTDRNYGYTF

j_call: TRBJ2-7
d_call: NA
v_call: TRBV3-1
cdr3_aa: CASSLQSAASYEQYF

j_call: TRBJ2-1
d_call: NA
v_call: TRBV20-1
cdr3_aa: CSASGTVVNEQFF

j_call: TRBJ1-5
d_call: NA
v_call: TRBV6-5
cdr3_aa: CASSYSRTNSNQPQHF